A single sample is the source of the 7 T cell receptor beta chains below, sequenced in a study of blood T cell repertoires in COVID-19. Libraries were prepared by immunoSEQ multiplex PCR; TCRdb keeps only in-frame clonotypes and omits some of them. The sample contains roughly 47,000 clones, 80% to 90% of which appear only once. The sample consisted of peripheral blood. Source of these receptors: a man aged 65 to 79 with active COVID-19.

In its sample, this clone was seen once. The chain carries TRBV6-5 and TRBJ1-2; TRBD1 agrees at 10 bases. The germline V gene encodes CDR1 MNHEY and CDR2 SVGAGI. The CDR3 runs 14 residues. J gave up 4 bases and V 8 bases, and 7 bases lay outside the gene matches. The CDR3 protein is CASGTGVRLYGYTF. The CDR3 coding sequence is TGTGCCAGCGGGACAGGGGTCCGCCTCTATGGCTACACCTTC.

V and J are TRBV7-2 and TRBJ2-7; 7 bases line up with TRBD1. Germline CDR1 and CDR2: SGHTA and FQGNSA. V lost 8 bases and J lost 2; bases outside the gene matches: 9. The CDR3 spans 14 residues. CDR3 region: CASSRSGTAYEQYF. DNA for the CDR3: TGTGCCAGCTCCCGATCTGGGACAGCCTACGAGCAGTACTTC.

This sequence joins TRBV19 and TRBJ2-2; the D is unclear. CDR3 length: 16 amino acids. Germline lookup yields CDR1 LNHDA and CDR2 SQIVND (reference sequence). The V gene lost 7 bases and the J gene lost 0 bases, with 15 bases spanning the gap. This CDR3 reads CASMSRQPTNTGELFF. CDR3 DNA sequence: TGTGCCAGTATGAGCAGGCAGCCTACGAACACCGGGGAGCTGTTTTTT.

The rearrangement uses TRBV2 and TRBJ2-7; D unresolved. The germline gives CDR1 SNHLY, CDR2 FYNNEI. The CDR3 loop spans 13 amino acids. V lost 4 bases, J lost 5 bases, and 12 bases lay in between. CDR3 coding DNA: TGTGCCAGCAGTGTTAGCTTTCGGGACGAGCAGTACTTC. Its translation is CASSVSFRDEQYF.

The genes are TRBV5-1 and TRBJ1-2, with TRBD1 identical over 9 bases. Germline trimming cut 0 bases from V and 4 bases from J; bases unmatched to any gene: 4. The CDR3 is 15 residues long. The V gene's germline CDR1 is SGHRS and CDR2 YFSETQ. CDR3 coding DNA: TGCGCCAGCAGCTTGGACCTACAGGGGGCCTATGGCTACACCTTC. It yields the protein CASSLDLQGAYGYTF.

J is TRBJ2-3 and V is TRBV4-3; D is uncertain. The CDR3 consists of 13 residues. V dropped 4 bases and J dropped 4 bases, with 9 bases sitting between them. Germline loops: CDR1 LGHNA, CDR2 YSLEER. CDR3 residues: CASSRTDSDTQYF. CDR3 coding DNA: TGCGCCAGCAGCCGAACAGATTCAGATACGCAGTATTTT.

This clone appeared a single time. The genes are TRBV5-1 and TRBJ1-1; weak D call: TRBD1 (6 bases). This CDR3 contains 15 residues. CDR1 and CDR2 (germline): SGHRS, YFSETQ. V was trimmed by 1 base and J by 3 bases, leaving 13 bases between them. The CDR3, as DNA: TGCGCCAGCAGCTTGAGTACGGCAGGGGACACTGAAGCTTTCTTT. Translation: CASSLSTAGDTEAFF. Full variable domain (remainder filled in from reference TRBV5-1 and TRBJ1-1): KAGVTQTPRYLIKTRGQQVTLSCSPISGHRSVSWYQQTPGQGLQFLFEYFSETQRNKGNFPGRFSGRQFSNSRSEMNVSTLELGDSALYLCASSLSTAGDTEAFFGQGTRLTVV.